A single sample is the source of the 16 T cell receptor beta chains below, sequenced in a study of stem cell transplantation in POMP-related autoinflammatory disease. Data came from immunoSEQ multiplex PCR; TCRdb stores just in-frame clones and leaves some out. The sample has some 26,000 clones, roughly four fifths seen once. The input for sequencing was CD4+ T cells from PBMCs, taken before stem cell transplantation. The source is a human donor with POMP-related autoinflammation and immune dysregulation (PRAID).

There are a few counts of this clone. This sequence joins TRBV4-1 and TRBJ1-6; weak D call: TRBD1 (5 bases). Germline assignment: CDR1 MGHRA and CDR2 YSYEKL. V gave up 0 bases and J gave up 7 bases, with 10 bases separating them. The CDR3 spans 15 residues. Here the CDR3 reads CASSQDQGMNSPLHF. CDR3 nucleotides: TGCGCCAGCAGCCAAGATCAGGGCATGAATTCACCCCTCCACTTT.

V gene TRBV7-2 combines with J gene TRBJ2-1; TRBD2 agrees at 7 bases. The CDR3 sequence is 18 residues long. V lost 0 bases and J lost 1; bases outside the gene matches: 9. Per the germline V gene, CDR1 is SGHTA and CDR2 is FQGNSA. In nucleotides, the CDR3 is TGTGCCAGCAGCTTAGCTGTTCTGGGAGGGCCTTCCTACAATGAGCAGTTCTTC. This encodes CASSLAVLGGPSYNEQFF.

CDR3 protein: CASSLLPGNEQYF. The CDR3 DNA follows: TGTGCCAGCAGCTTGTTGCCCGGGAACGAGCAGTACTTC. V gene TRBV5-4 combines with J gene TRBJ2-7, with a possible D match to TRBD2 (5 bases). There are 13 residues in the CDR3. Trimming took off 1 base at V and 5 bases at J, with 10 bases between the two ends. CDR1 is SGHNT and CDR2 is YYREEE in the germline V gene (reference sequence).

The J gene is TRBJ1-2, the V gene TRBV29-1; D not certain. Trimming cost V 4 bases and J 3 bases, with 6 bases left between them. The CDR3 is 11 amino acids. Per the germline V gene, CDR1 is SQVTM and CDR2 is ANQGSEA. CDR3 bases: TGCAGCGTTGGGCGCGACTATGGCTACACCTTC. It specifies CSVGRDYGYTF.

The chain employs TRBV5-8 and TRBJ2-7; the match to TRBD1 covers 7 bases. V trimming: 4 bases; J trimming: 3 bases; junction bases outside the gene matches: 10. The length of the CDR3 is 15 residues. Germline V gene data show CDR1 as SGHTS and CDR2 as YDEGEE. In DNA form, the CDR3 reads TGTGCCAGCAGCCCCCGACAGGGAGCCCACTACGAGCAGTACTTC. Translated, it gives CASSPRQGAHYEQYF.

The CDR3 DNA follows: TGTGCCAGCAGCGTAGCTACAGGAGCAGGGGCGAACACCGGGGAGCTGTTTTTT. Amino acid sequence: CASSVATGAGANTGELFF. The chain recombines TRBV9 with TRBJ2-2, with a weak D call TRBD1 (6 bases). The CDR3 has 18 residues. V lost 0 bases and J 0 bases, leaving 15 bases between the germline ends. The germline V gene encodes CDR1 SGDLS and CDR2 YYNGEE.

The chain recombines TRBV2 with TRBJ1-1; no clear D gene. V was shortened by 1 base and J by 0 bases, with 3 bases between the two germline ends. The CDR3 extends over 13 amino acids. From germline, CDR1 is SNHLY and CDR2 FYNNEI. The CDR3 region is CASSEDLNTEAFF. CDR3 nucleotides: TGTGCCAGCAGTGAAGACTTGAACACTGAAGCTTTCTTT. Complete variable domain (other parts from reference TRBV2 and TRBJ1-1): EPEVTQTPSHQVTQMGQEVILRCVPISNHLYFYWYRQILGQKVEFLVSFYNNEISEKSEIFDDQFSVERPDGSNFTLKIRSTKLEDSAMYFCASSEDLNTEAFFGQGTRLTVV.

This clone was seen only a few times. CDR3 sequence: CASSPRGTTDTQYF. In DNA form, the CDR3 reads TGTGCCAGCAGTCCTAGGGGAACTACAGATACGCAGTATTTT. The chain links TRBV6-1 to TRBJ2-3; perhaps TRBD1 as D (5 bases). V lost 5 bases, J lost 3 bases, and 12 bases lay in between. Germline values: CDR1 MNHNS, CDR2 SASEGT. There are 14 residues in the CDR3.

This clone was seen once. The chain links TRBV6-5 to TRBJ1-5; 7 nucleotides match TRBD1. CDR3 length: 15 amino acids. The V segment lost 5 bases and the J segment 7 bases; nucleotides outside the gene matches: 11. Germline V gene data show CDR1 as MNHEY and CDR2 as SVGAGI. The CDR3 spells CASSRTTGDGQPQHF. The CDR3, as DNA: TGTGCCAGCAGTAGGACCACAGGGGACGGCCAGCCCCAGCATTTT.

CDR3 in DNA: TGTGCCAGCAGCTATAAGACAGCGAACACCGGGGAGCTGTTTTTT. It encodes CASSYKTANTGELFF. V is TRBV5-4 and J is TRBJ2-2; possibly TRBD1 for D (5 bases). CDR1 SGHNT and CDR2 YYREEE come from the germline V gene (reference sequence). The CDR3 is 15 residues long. Trimming stripped 3 bases from V and 0 bases from J, with 9 bases between.

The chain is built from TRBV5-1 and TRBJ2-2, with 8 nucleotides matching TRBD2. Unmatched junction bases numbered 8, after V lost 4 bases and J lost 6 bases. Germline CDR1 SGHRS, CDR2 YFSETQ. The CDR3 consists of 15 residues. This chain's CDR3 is CASSPGTRPPGELFF. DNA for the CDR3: TGCGCCAGCAGCCCCGGGACTAGACCTCCCGGGGAGCTGTTTTTT.

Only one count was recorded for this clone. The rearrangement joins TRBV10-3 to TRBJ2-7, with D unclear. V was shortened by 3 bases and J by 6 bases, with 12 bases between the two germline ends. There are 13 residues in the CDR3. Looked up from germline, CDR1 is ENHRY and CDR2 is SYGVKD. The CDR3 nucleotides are TGTGCCATCAGTGATTCTGGCCCTCTCGAGCAGTACTTC. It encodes CAISDSGPLEQYF.

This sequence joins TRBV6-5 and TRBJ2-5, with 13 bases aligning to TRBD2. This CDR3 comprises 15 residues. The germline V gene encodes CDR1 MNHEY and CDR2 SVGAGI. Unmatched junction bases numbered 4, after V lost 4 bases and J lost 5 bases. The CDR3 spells CASSSGLAGVETQYF. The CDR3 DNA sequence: TGTGCCAGCAGTTCCGGACTAGCGGGAGTTGAGACCCAGTACTTC.

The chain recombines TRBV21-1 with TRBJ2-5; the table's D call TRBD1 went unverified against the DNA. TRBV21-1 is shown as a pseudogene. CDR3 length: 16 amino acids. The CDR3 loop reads CASSISSETGRKTQYF. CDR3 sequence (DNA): TGTGCCAGCAGCATTAGCTCCGAGACAGGGAGGAAGACCCAGTACTTC.

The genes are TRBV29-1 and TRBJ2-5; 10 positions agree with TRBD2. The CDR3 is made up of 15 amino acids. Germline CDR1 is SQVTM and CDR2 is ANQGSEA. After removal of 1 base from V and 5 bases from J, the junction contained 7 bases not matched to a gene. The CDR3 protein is CSVEVAGGNRETQYF. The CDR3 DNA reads TGCAGCGTTGAAGTAGCGGGAGGCAATCGGGAGACCCAGTACTTC. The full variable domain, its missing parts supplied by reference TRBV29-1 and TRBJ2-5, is SAVISQKPSRDICQRGTSLTIQCQVDSQVTMMFWYRQQPGQSLTLIATANQGSEATYESGFVIDKFPISRPNLTFSTLTVSNMSPEDSSIYLCSVEVAGGNRETQYFGPGTRLLVL.

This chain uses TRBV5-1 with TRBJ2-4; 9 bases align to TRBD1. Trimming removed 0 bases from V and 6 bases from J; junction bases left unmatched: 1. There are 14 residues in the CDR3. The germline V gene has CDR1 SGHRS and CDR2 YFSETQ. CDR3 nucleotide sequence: TGCGCCAGCAGCTTGGGGGACAGGGTAAACATTCAGTACTTC. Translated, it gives CASSLGDRVNIQYF.